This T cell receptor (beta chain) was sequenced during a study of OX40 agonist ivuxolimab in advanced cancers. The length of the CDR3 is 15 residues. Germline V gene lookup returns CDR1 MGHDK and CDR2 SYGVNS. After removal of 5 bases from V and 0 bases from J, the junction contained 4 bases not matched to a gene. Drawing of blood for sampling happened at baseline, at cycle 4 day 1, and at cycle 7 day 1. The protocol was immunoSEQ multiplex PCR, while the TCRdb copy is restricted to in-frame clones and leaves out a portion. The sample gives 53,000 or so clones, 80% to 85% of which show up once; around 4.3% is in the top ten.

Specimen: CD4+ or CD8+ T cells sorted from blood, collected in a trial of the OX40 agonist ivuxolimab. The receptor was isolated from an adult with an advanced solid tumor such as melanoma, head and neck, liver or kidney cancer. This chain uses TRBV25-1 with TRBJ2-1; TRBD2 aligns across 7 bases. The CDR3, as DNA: TGTGCCAGCAGTTTAGGGACTACCTCCTACAATGAGCAGTTCTTC. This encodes CASSLGTTSYNEQFF.